This section outlines one T cell receptor (beta chain) sequence together with its context. This sample was included in a study of blood T cell repertoires in COVID-19. Study-level background: The cDNA or gDNA used as material had been derived from T cells, B-cell-depleted T cells, or PBMCs.

Trimming at V came to 5 bases and at J to 0 bases, leaving 10 bases not matched to a gene. From germline, CDR1 is SGHNT and CDR2 YENEEA. The CDR3 runs to 17 residues. Source study methods: Estimation of nucleated cell counts relied on the amplification of reference gene primers. The data were produced by immunoSEQ multiplex PCR, yet TCRdb's version contains in-frame clones alone and is incomplete. From that table come the V and J calls and clone size; the DNA was used to work out D and trimming. This table holds some 390,000 clones, about 87% found once. This TCR derives from a human donor in a cohort sampled during active COVID-19. The chain joins TRBV11-3 to TRBJ2-1; TRBD2 matches 7 bases. The sample comprised peripheral blood. The CDR3 nucleotides read TGTGCCAGCAGCGGGAAAGGAGGCGGGAGCTCCTACAATGAGCAGTTCTTC. It is translated as CASSGKGGGSSYNEQFF.